This T cell receptor beta chain comes out of a study of identifying expanded T cells in peripheral blood. Study conclusions and caveats: Over approximately two and four weeks, about 15 and 19 clones changed, versus approximately 1.1 between replicates.

This CDR3 region has 17 residues. Trimming removed 4 bases from V and 1 base from J; junction bases left unmatched: 5. CDR1 is SGHTA and CDR2 is FQGNSA in the germline V gene. A note on this clone: As yet, its antigen is unknown.

Sequenced by immunoSEQ multiplex PCR; TCRdb stores in-frame clones only, minus some. The sample holds about 83,000 clones, around 89% seen once. The clonotype originates from a person between 18 and 75 years old in good health. Sequenced sample: blood. This sequence joins TRBV7-2 and TRBJ2-3; TRBD2 matches at 13 bases. CDR3 sequence: CASSWGTSGDRTDTQYF. CDR3 DNA: TGTGCCAGCAGCTGGGGGACTAGCGGGGACCGCACAGATACGCAGTATTTT.